The 9 T cell receptor beta chains in this list originate from one sample, sequenced in a study of control samples from healthy donors and cancer patients. The table came from immunoSEQ multiplex PCR; TCRdb's copy has only in-frame clones and leaves some out. This sample yields approximately 180,000 clones, of which around 92% are seen a single time; 2% belongs to the top ten. Sequencing was carried out using blood. These receptors all come from a woman in her thirties or forties in good health.

The chain couples TRBV7-3 to TRBJ1-1, with D maybe TRBD1 (5 bases). CDR1 and CDR2 from the germline V gene are SGHTA and FQGTGA. The CDR3 is 13 amino acids. With 5 bases removed from V and 0 bases from J, the gap between germline ends came to 7 bases. This chain's CDR3 is CASSKGLNTEAFF. In DNA form, the CDR3 reads TGTGCCAGCAGCAAGGGGTTGAACACTGAAGCTTTCTTT.

DNA of the CDR3: TGTGCCAGCTCACAGGGCCTCCCAACTACTAATTCACCCCTCCACTTT. Encoded protein: CASSQGLPTTNSPLHF. This chain joins TRBV18 and TRBJ1-6, with D unresolved. The CDR3 has 16 residues. Trimming took off 4 bases at V and 6 bases at J, with 16 bases between the two ends. From germline, CDR1 is KGHSH and CDR2 LQKENI. Looking up the rest from reference TRBV18 and TRBJ1-6 gives the full variable domain: NAGVMQNPRHLVRRRGQEARLRCSPMKGHSHVYWYRQLPEEGLKFMVYLQKENIIDESGMPKERFSAEFPKEGPSILRIQQVVRGDSAAYFCASSQGLPTTNSPLHFGNGTRLTVT.

The CDR3 loop reads CASSLVPAGLTDTQYF. Written as DNA, the CDR3 is TGTGCCAGCAGCTTAGTACCAGCGGGGTTGACAGATACGCAGTATTTT. The chain combines TRBV7-9 with TRBJ2-3, with 7 bases matching TRBD2. The V gene end was trimmed by 1 base and the J gene end by 3 bases; junction bases not matched to a gene: 7. Germline lookup yields CDR1 SEHNR and CDR2 FQNEAQ (reference sequence). This CDR3 region has 16 residues. The full variable domain, its missing parts supplied by reference TRBV7-9 and TRBJ2-3, is DTGVSQNPRHKITKRGQNVTFRCDPISEHNRLYWYRQTLGQGPEFLTYFQNEAQLEKSRLLSDRFSAERPKGSFSTLEIQRTEQGDSAMYLCASSLVPAGLTDTQYFGPGTRLTVL.

V gene TRBV5-4 combines with J gene TRBJ2-7; D is possibly TRBD2 (6 bases). Trimming took off 7 bases at V and 7 bases at J, with 15 bases between the two ends. CDR3 size: 12 residues. CDR1 is SGHNT and CDR2 is YYREEE in the germline V gene (reference sequence). CDR3 DNA sequence: TGTGCCAGCCGGGGCCCGGCGGGAGAGCAGTACTTC. As protein: CASRGPAGEQYF.

The genes are TRBV6-6 and TRBJ1-2; 8 bases align to TRBD1. CDR3 size: 14 residues. Trimming took 5 bases from V and 7 from J; bases not matched to a gene: 9. CDR1 is MNHNY and CDR2 is SVGAGI in the germline V gene (reference sequence). In DNA form, the CDR3 reads TGTGCCAGCAGTCCCCGGACAGGGTACGGTGGCTACACCTTC. The encoded protein is CASSPRTGYGGYTF.

V is TRBV6-1 and J is TRBJ2-7; D not resolved. Germline CDR1 is MNHNS and CDR2 is SASEGT. V was cut by 0 bases and J by 7 bases, with 7 bases left in between. The CDR3 spans 12 residues. The CDR3 sequence is CASSEAPIEQYF. The CDR3 coding sequence is TGTGCCAGCAGTGAAGCCCCCATTGAGCAGTACTTC.

The V and J genes are TRBV27 and TRBJ1-3; D is perhaps TRBD1 (5 bases). Trimming stripped 5 bases from V and 3 bases from J, with 14 bases between. This CDR3 has 15 amino acids. The V gene's germline CDR1 is MNHEY and CDR2 SMNVEV (reference sequence). The CDR3 protein is CASSPAGSSGNTIYF. In DNA form, the CDR3 reads TGTGCCAGCAGTCCGGCAGGGTCTAGTGGAAACACCATATATTTT.

CDR3 loop: CASSLKGGYEQYF. In DNA, the CDR3 is TGTGCCAGCAGCTTAAAAGGGGGCTACGAGCAGTACTTC. This rearrangement joins TRBV11-2 to TRBJ2-7; D possibly corresponds to TRBD1 (6 bases). V lost 2 bases to trimming and J lost 3 bases, with 8 bases between them. The V gene's germline CDR1 is SGHAT and CDR2 FQNNGV. The CDR3 spans 13 residues.

This rearrangement joins TRBV7-6 to TRBJ2-2; 11 nucleotides align to TRBD1. Germline lookup yields CDR1 SGHVS and CDR2 FNYEAQ. The CDR3 covers 15 residues. V shed 5 bases and J 5 bases; nucleotides not matched to a gene: 4. CDR3 protein: CASSRGQGGTGELFF. CDR3 DNA: TGTGCCAGCAGCCGGGGACAGGGGGGTACCGGGGAGCTGTTTTTT.